Below are 7 T cell receptor beta chains sequenced from a single sample in a study of technical replicates of blood from a few donors. Clones were read by immunoSEQ multiplex PCR, and TCRdb kept only the in-frame ones, dropping some. The table has about 86,000 clones, around 96% seen once; the top ten hold 0.3% to 0.4%. Sequenced sample: T cells isolated from PBMCs. The origin of the receptors is a human donor in good health.

The V call is TRBV27, the J call TRBJ2-7; TRBD2 might be the D (6 bases). Per germline, CDR1 MNHEY and CDR2 SMNVEV (reference sequence). The V and J ends lost 3 bases and 3 bases respectively, with 6 bases between them. This CDR3 has 12 amino acids. This CDR3 is CASSLGGYEQYF. CDR3 bases: TGTGCCAGCAGTTTGGGGGGCTACGAGCAGTACTTC.

This chain joins TRBV6-5 and TRBJ1-5, with 8 bases that match TRBD1. In germline, CDR1 is MNHEY, CDR2 SVGAGI. The CDR3 totals 13 residues. The V and J ends lost 6 bases and 4 bases, in that order; junction bases with no gene match: 2. The CDR3 nucleotides are TGTGCCAGCAGAAGGACAGGGAATCAGCCCCAGCATTTT. It is translated as CASRRTGNQPQHF.

This clone has just one count. This chain joins TRBV19 and TRBJ2-1; 9 bases agree with TRBD2. CDR1 LNHDA and CDR2 SQIVND come from the germline V gene (reference sequence). The CDR3 runs to 15 residues. After removal of 5 bases from V and 7 bases from J, the junction contained 9 bases not matched to a gene. The chain's CDR3 is CASSLAGNLGNEQFF. The CDR3 nucleotides are TGTGCCAGTAGTCTAGCGGGAAATTTGGGGAATGAGCAGTTCTTC.

V usage is TRBV9 and J usage is TRBJ2-3; TRBD1 might be the D (5 bases). Trimming left V 4 bases short and J 1 base short, with 13 bases between. The CDR3 covers 15 residues. The germline V gene encodes CDR1 SGDLS and CDR2 YYNGEE. The chain's CDR3 is CASSPRVLGTDTQYF. CDR3 DNA: TGTGCCAGCAGCCCCAGGGTGCTTGGCACAGATACGCAGTATTTT.

The chain has TRBV6-5 and TRBJ2-5; 7 positions agree with TRBD1. Germline V CDR1 and CDR2: MNHEY, SVGAGI. This CDR3 is built from 14 residues. Losses at the gene ends were 6 bases for V and 2 bases for J; bases not matched to a gene: 6. Here the CDR3 reads CASRPDRVQETQYF. The CDR3 DNA is TGTGCCAGCAGACCCGACAGGGTTCAAGAGACCCAGTACTTC.

The V and J genes are TRBV6-5 and TRBJ2-1; D gene unclear. The CDR3 totals 14 residues. The ends were cut back, 10 bases at V and 0 bases at J, with 13 bases in the middle. Germline CDR1 is MNHEY and CDR2 is SVGAGI. The CDR3 reads CATTFGDSYNEQFF. DNA of the CDR3: TGTGCCACCACGTTTGGAGACTCCTACAATGAGCAGTTCTTC.

This sequence joins TRBV2 and TRBJ2-2; D is possibly TRBD1 (6 bases). V lost 6 bases to trimming and J lost 5 bases, with 10 bases between them. Germline assignment: CDR1 SNHLY and CDR2 FYNNEI. CDR3 size: 13 residues. CDR3 sequence reads: CASRQGVTGELFF. The CDR3 DNA reads as TGTGCCAGCAGACAGGGAGTAACCGGGGAGCTGTTTTTT.